The rows below give T cell receptor beta chains drawn from one sample of a study of TIL therapy for anti-PD-1-resistant metastatic lung cancer. Only in-frame clones appear in the TCRdb table, and some are missing; sequencing was by immunoSEQ multiplex PCR. Counted here are more than 12,000 clones, roughly 86% occurring once; the ten biggest clones make up 0.85%. Sequencing used blood, obtained at baseline. All receptors derive from a person between 25 and 79 years old with non-small cell lung cancer. CDR3s include the opening cysteine and the closing phenylalanine or tryptophan. D genes are given only for firm matches. The listing skips clone size in some rows; elsewhere it reads once, few, many or a size class.

J,D,size,V,DNA,CDR3
TRBJ2-7,NA,NA,TRBV4-2,TGTGCCAGCAGCCAAGTCCGGGGGCTAGGGGGGGAGCAGTACTTC,CASSQVRGLGGEQYF
TRBJ1-1,NA,few,TRBV4-2,TGTGCCAGCAGCCACACGGCTGTTAGGACTGAAGCTTTCTTT,CASSHTAVRTEAFF
TRBJ2-4,NA,NA,TRBV29-1,TGCAGCGGGCAACTAGCCAAAAACATTCAGTACTTC,CSGQLAKNIQYF
TRBJ2-2,TRBD1,NA,TRBV7-2,TGTGCCAGCAGCCCGGGGACAGCCGGGGAGCTGTTTTTT,CASSPGTAGELFF
TRBJ2-5,NA,NA,TRBV7-2,TGTGCCAGCAGCTTAGCTGGAGGGGGGACCCAGTACTTC,CASSLAGGGTQYF
TRBJ2-7,NA,NA,TRBV30,TGTGCCTCCCAAGACCTCGCCACCTACGAGCAGTACTTC,CASQDLATYEQYF
TRBJ2-3,TRBD2,NA,TRBV5-1,TGCGCCAGCAGCATTACTAGCGGGAGCACAGATACGCAGTATTTT,CASSITSGSTDTQYF
TRBJ1-6,NA,NA,TRBV7-2,TGTGCCAGCAGCTTAGATTGGTCCTATAATTCACCCCTCCACTTT,CASSLDWSYNSPLHF
TRBJ2-2,NA,NA,TRBV7-2,TGTGCCAGCAGCTTTTATTTTGGAGTTGCCGGGGAGCTGTTTTTT,CASSFYFGVAGELFF
TRBJ2-2,TRBD1,NA,TRBV9,TGTGCCACTTCTACAGGGGGCGTTACCGGGGAGCTGTTTTTT,CATSTGGVTGELFF